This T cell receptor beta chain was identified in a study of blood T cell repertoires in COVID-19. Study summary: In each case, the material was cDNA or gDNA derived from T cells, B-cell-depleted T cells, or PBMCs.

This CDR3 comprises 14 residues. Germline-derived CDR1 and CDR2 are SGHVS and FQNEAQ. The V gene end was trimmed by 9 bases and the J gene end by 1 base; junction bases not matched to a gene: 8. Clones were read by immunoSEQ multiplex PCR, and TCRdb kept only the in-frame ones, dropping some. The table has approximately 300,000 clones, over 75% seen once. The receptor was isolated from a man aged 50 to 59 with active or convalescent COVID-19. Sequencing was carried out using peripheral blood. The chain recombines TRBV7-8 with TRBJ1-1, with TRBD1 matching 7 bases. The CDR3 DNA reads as TGTGCCAGTCGGGCCGGGACAGAGAACACTGAAGCTTTCTTT. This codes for CASRAGTENTEAFF.